The 5 T cell receptor beta chains below were found in one sample sequenced in a study of shared clonotypes between healthy human individuals. Using immunoSEQ multiplex PCR, the repertoire was profiled, and TCRdb retains in-frame clones only, with some absent. The sample holds a few million clones; approximately 90% are singletons and the top ten take 0.37%. Sequences were obtained from naive CD4+ T cells from PBMCs. The subset denotes: CD45RA+ positively selected. The receptors were gathered from a man between 18 and 29 years old in good health. Some clones in this sample may be carry-over from other donors' samples.

The genes are TRBV14 and TRBJ1-1, with unresolved D. Germline V CDR1 and CDR2: SGHDN, FVKESK. Trimming shortened V by 4 bases and J by 0 bases, and 6 bases separated the two germline ends. The CDR3 covers 13 residues. The CDR3 coding sequence is TGTGCCAGCAGCCGCAGTGTGAACACTGAAGCTTTCTTT. Its protein product is CASSRSVNTEAFF.

The chain carries TRBV19 and TRBJ1-1, with TRBD1 as a possible D gene (5 bases). The CDR3 spans 13 residues. Trimming pared 10 bases from V and 4 bases from J, leaving 16 bases between. CDR1 LNHDA and CDR2 SQIVND come from the germline V gene (reference sequence). The CDR3: CATQPRVGTEAFF. CDR3 in DNA: TGTGCCACTCAACCCAGGGTGGGCACTGAAGCTTTCTTT.

The gene calls are TRBV19 and TRBJ2-1; 10 bases line up with TRBD1. CDR3 length: 15 amino acids. Germline CDR1 and CDR2: LNHDA and SQIVND (reference sequence). Trimming at V came to 4 bases and at J to 5 bases, leaving 5 bases not matched to a gene. The CDR3 sequence: CASSTTGGLDNEQFF. The DNA of the CDR3 is TGTGCCAGTAGTACGACAGGGGGCCTAGACAATGAGCAGTTCTTC.

The chain joins TRBV7-9 to TRBJ2-7; D gene ambiguous. Germline V gene lookup returns CDR1 SEHNR and CDR2 FQNEAQ (reference sequence). This CDR3 is 13 amino acids long. V was trimmed by 5 bases and J by 5 bases, leaving 13 bases between them. This CDR3 reads CASSPSRPDEQYF. The CDR3 DNA sequence: TGTGCCAGCAGCCCGTCCCGACCGGACGAGCAGTACTTC.

This clone was counted a single time. The rearrangement joins TRBV7-2 to TRBJ2-7, with D uncertain. From germline, CDR1 is SGHTA and CDR2 FQGNSA. The CDR3 spans 15 residues. The V end was cut by 5 bases, the J end by 2 bases, with 16 bases between. The CDR3 DNA follows: TGTGCCAGCAGCGCCAGTATCGTGTACCCCTACGAGCAGTACTTC. Encoded protein: CASSASIVYPYEQYF. Using reference TRBV7-2 and TRBJ2-7 for the parts outside the CDR3, the full variable domain is GAGVSQSPSNKVTEKGKDVELRCDPISGHTALYWYRQSLGQGLEFLIYFQGNSAPDKSGLPSDRFSAERTGGSVSTLTIQRTQQEDSAVYLCASSASIVYPYEQYFGPGTRLTVT.